The present entry profiles one T cell receptor beta chain with its context. Germline assignment: CDR1 SGHDN and CDR2 FVKESK. Trimming pared 2 bases from V and 0 bases from J, leaving 17 bases between. This CDR3 contains 18 residues. The sample originates from a study of blood T cell repertoires in COVID-19. This table comes from immunoSEQ multiplex PCR, and its TCRdb copy is limited to in-frame clones, with some not included. The sample has some 120,000 clones, approximately 84% seen once. Sequencing was done on a sample of peripheral blood. This rearrangement joins TRBV14 to TRBJ1-3; no reliable D call. The TCR was taken from a woman between 45 and 65 years old who had recovered from COVID-19. CDR3 sequence reads: CASSQTPSARHSGNTIYF. The CDR3, as DNA: TGTGCCAGCAGCCAAACCCCGTCCGCCAGACACTCTGGAAACACCATATATTTT. Filled out from reference TRBV14 and TRBJ1-3, the complete variable domain reads EAGVTQFPSHSVIEKGQTVTLRCDPISGHDNLYWYRRVMGKEIKFLLHFVKESKQDESGMPNNRFLAERTGGTYSTLKVQPAELEDSGVYFCASSQTPSARHSGNTIYFGEGSWLTVV.